The subject of this entry is one T cell receptor beta chain. Its antigen is unidentified. Sequencing used immunoSEQ multiplex PCR; TCRdb keeps in-frame clones, though not all of them. The table shows 250,000 to 350,000 clones, with 60% to 80% occurring only once. Roughly 2 micrograms of genomic DNA, which was extracted from cryopreserved PBMCs, served as the material used for the TCR beta libraries. This specimen comes from a study of cytotoxic CD8 clonotypes in ibrutinib-treated CLL. Notes on the study in general: Relative to age-matched healthy donors, clonality at baseline was higher, and it tracked circulating CD8+ T-cell counts. Samples from sustained-remission and progressing patients were taken at different times. Few clonotypes were public, and these shrank or held steady under treatment.

Between the trimmed V and J ends, which lost 5 bases and 2 bases, there was a span of 10 bases. The length of the CDR3 is 12 residues. The germline V gene has CDR1 SQVTM and CDR2 ANQGSEA. V is TRBV29-1 and J is TRBJ2-7; D possibly corresponds to TRBD1 (6 bases). The sequencing used PBMCs, collected at disease progression, from a patient treated with ibrutinib. This TCR came from a human donor with chronic lymphocytic leukemia. CDR3 loop: CSVLRGTYEQYF. In nucleotides, the CDR3 is TGCAGCGTTCTCAGGGGAACCTACGAGCAGTACTTC.